The clone carrying this T cell receptor beta chain has ten or more counts. What it recognizes is unknown. cDNA libraries for TCR alpha and TCR beta, carrying sample barcodes and UMIs, came from 5'RACE with constant-segment primers. MiXCR, run by TCRdb on the 5' RACE reads, gives a single entry per CDR3 protein. This repertoire shows approximately 430,000 distinct CDR3 sequences, more than 20% found once; its top ten account for around 13%. These data belong to a study of T-cell memory formation after mild COVID-19. Across the whole study: For the most part, TCR clusters were specific to one donor. Study-level points and caveats: The main location of contracting CD4+ clones was CM and EM, and that of contracting CD8+ clones was EMRA.

CDR3 length: 16 residues. Germline CDR1 reads LNHDA; CDR2 reads SQIVND (reference sequence). Trimming removed 0 bases from V and 6 bases from J, with 15 bases in between. The sequence came from an adult woman who had mild COVID-19 (a few samples of this study predate the infection). Cell type and time point are not known. The rearrangement uses TRBV19 and TRBJ1-5; D call uncertain. Specimen: PBMCs or a T cell subset sorted from them (not recorded which). CDR3 amino acids: CASSIETTRVGQPQHF. The CDR3 coding sequence is TGTGCCAGTAGTATAGAAACGACAAGGGTCGGTCAGCCCCAGCATTTT. The full variable domain, rest sourced from reference TRBV19 and TRBJ1-5, is DGGITQSPKYLFRKEGQNVTLSCEQNLNHDAMYWYRQDPGQGLRLIYYSQIVNDFQKGDIAEGYSVSREKKESFPLTVTSAQKNPTAFYLCASSIETTRVGQPQHFGDGTRLSIL.